One sample yielded the 21 T cell receptor beta chains listed below, sequenced in a study of blood T cell repertoires in COVID-19 (dated by TCRdb to between 2020 and 2021). The library was obtained by the immunoSEQ multiplex PCR assay. The source is immuneACCESS, and TCRdb retained only in-frame sequences with V and J called. Part of the clones is not carried over; for the studies checked, unresolved V genes explain less than half of this, and the remainder is unexplained. The sample yields 200,000 to 250,000 clones; roughly 80% were counted once. 6.5% to 8.5% of the sample comes from the top ten. Input material: peripheral blood. The source of these receptors is a woman of 80 years or more with COVID-19, enrolled during active disease.

This clone was counted a single time. V gene TRBV5-4 combines with J gene TRBJ1-2, with D possibly being TRBD1 (5 bases). CDR3 length equals 15 residues. V was clipped by 0 bases and J by 2 bases, with 11 bases between them. Germline loops: CDR1 SGHNT, CDR2 YYREEE (reference sequence). CDR3: CASSLEGVRNYGYTF. CDR3 coding DNA: TGTGCCAGCAGCTTGGAAGGGGTAAGGAACTATGGCTACACCTTC. Full variable domain (remainder filled in from reference TRBV5-4 and TRBJ1-2): ETGVTQSPTHLIKTRGQQVTLRCSSQSGHNTVSWYQQALGQGPQFIFQYYREEENGRGNFPPRFSGLQFPNYSSELNVNALELDDSALYLCASSLEGVRNYGYTFGSGTRLTVV.

This sequence joins TRBV7-3 and TRBJ2-1; D possibly corresponds to TRBD1 (6 bases). V shed 6 bases and J shed 13 bases, with 13 bases lying between them. Germline V CDR1 and CDR2: SGHTA, FQGTGA. This CDR3 is built from 11 residues. Here the CDR3 reads CASSYSGEQFF. The CDR3 bases are TGTGCCAGCAGTTATTCAGGGGAACAGTTCTTC.

This sequence joins TRBV28 and TRBJ2-1, with 12 bases aligning to TRBD2. The CDR3 loop spans 17 amino acids. Looked up from germline, CDR1 is MDHEN and CDR2 is SYDVKM. V was clipped by 7 bases and J by 6 bases; unmatched bases: 13. CDR3 DNA sequence: TGTGCCAGCACCCATAGGGGCGGACTAGCGGGACGCAATGAGCAGTTCTTC. This codes for CASTHRGGLAGRNEQFF.

The genes are TRBV7-2 and TRBJ1-2; TRBD1 aligns across 7 bases. Per germline, CDR1 SGHTA and CDR2 FQGNSA. The CDR3 is made up of 15 amino acids. J was trimmed by 4 bases and V by 0 bases; bases with no gene match: 5. The CDR3 DNA sequence: TGTGCCAGCAGCTTAGCCGGGACAGACAGCTATGGCTACACCTTC. This encodes CASSLAGTDSYGYTF.

V usage is TRBV30 and J usage is TRBJ1-5; weak D call: TRBD1 (6 bases). The V end was cut by 1 base, the J end by 4 bases, with 8 bases between. The CDR3 consists of 13 residues. CDR1 is GTSNPN and CDR2 is SVGIG in the germline V gene (reference sequence). The CDR3 here is CAWSEGGNQPQHF. In DNA, the CDR3 is TGTGCCTGGAGTGAGGGGGGGAATCAGCCCCAGCATTTT. Based on the CDR3 plus reference TRBV30 and TRBJ1-5, the full variable domain is SQTIHQWPATLVQPVGSPLSLECTVEGTSNPNLYWYRQAAGRGLQLLFYSVGIGQISSEVPQNLSASRPQDRQFILSSKKLLLSDSGFYLCAWSEGGNQPQHFGDGTRLSIL.

The chain employs TRBV7-2 and TRBJ1-5; D might be TRBD1 (5 bases). CDR1 is SGHTA, CDR2 FQGNSA, per germline. V was clipped by 1 base and J by 4 bases, with 14 bases between them. This CDR3 is 16 amino acids long. CDR3 loop: CASSLGVRRGNQPQHF. CDR3 nucleotides: TGTGCCAGCAGCTTAGGGGTCCGGCGGGGGAATCAGCCCCAGCATTTT. The whole variable domain, filled in from reference TRBV7-2 and TRBJ1-5, reads GAGVSQSPSNKVTEKGKDVELRCDPISGHTALYWYRQSLGQGLEFLIYFQGNSAPDKSGLPSDRFSAERTGGSVSTLTIQRTQQEDSAVYLCASSLGVRRGNQPQHFGDGTRLSIL.

This rearrangement joins TRBV18 to TRBJ1-1, with a weak D call TRBD1 (5 bases). Trimming removed 2 bases from V and 0 bases from J, with 10 bases in between. CDR1 and CDR2 (germline): KGHSH, LQKENI. The CDR3 runs to 15 residues. The CDR3 nucleotides read TGTGCCAGCTCACCAAGAGGGACTATGAACACTGAAGCTTTCTTT. This gives the protein CASSPRGTMNTEAFF.

This chain links TRBV24-1 with TRBJ1-5, with TRBD1 identical over 8 bases. The length of the CDR3 is 17 residues. V was clipped by 3 bases and J by 2 bases; unmatched bases: 8. Germline loops: CDR1 KGHDR, CDR2 SFDVKD. The CDR3 DNA sequence: TGTGCCACCAGTGATCGTACAGGGGGACGGGGCAATCAGCCCCAGCATTTT. Its translation: CATSDRTGGRGNQPQHF.

This chain uses TRBV7-9 with TRBJ2-3, with TRBD1 identical over 7 bases. Per the germline V gene, CDR1 is SEHNR and CDR2 is FQNEAQ (reference sequence). CDR3 size: 16 residues. V shed 5 bases, J shed 3 bases, and the junction held 11 bases outside the gene matches. The CDR3 is CASSPRRQGITDTQYF. CDR3 nucleotide sequence: TGTGCCAGCAGCCCCAGAAGACAGGGAATAACAGATACGCAGTATTTT. Variable domain in full (rest from reference TRBV7-9 and TRBJ2-3): DTGVSQNPRHKITKRGQNVTFRCDPISEHNRLYWYRQTLGQGPEFLTYFQNEAQLEKSRLLSDRFSAERPKGSFSTLEIQRTEQGDSAMYLCASSPRRQGITDTQYFGPGTRLTVL.

This chain links TRBV6-2 or TRBV6-3 with TRBJ2-3; no clear D. The CDR3 is made up of 15 amino acids. The V end was cut by 0 bases, the J end by 5 bases, with 12 bases between. CDR1 and CDR2 from the germline V gene are MNHEY and SVGEGT. The CDR3 region is CASSYSLKSRDTQYF. In DNA, the CDR3 is TGTGCCAGCAGTTACTCGTTGAAAAGTAGAGATACGCAGTATTTT.

The chain links TRBV7-2 to TRBJ2-7; TRBD1 might be the D (6 bases). V was pared by 2 bases and J by 6 bases, with 17 bases between. Looked up from germline, CDR1 is SGHTA and CDR2 is FQGNSA. There are 15 residues in the CDR3. The CDR3: CASSLSRQGSGEQYF. The CDR3 nucleotides read TGTGCCAGCAGCTTATCGAGGCAGGGGTCGGGCGAGCAGTACTTC.

The chain recombines TRBV7-3 with TRBJ2-1; TRBD2 is a possible D gene (6 bases). There are 15 residues in the CDR3. Germline V gene sequence: CDR1 SGHTA, CDR2 FQGTGA. The V end was cut by 3 bases, the J end by 0 bases, with 9 bases between. The CDR3 sequence: CASSFSGSSYNEQFF. In DNA form, the CDR3 reads TGTGCCAGCAGCTTTAGCGGAAGCTCCTACAATGAGCAGTTCTTC.

The rearrangement links TRBV10-3 to TRBJ2-2; no clear D gene. This CDR3 is built from 16 residues. V was shortened by 0 bases and J by 3 bases, with 11 bases between the two germline ends. CDR1 and CDR2 (germline): ENHRY, SYGVKD. The CDR3 loop reads CAISESSPLDTGELFF. CDR3 DNA: TGTGCCATCAGTGAGTCGAGCCCTCTGGACACCGGGGAGCTGTTTTTT.

The genes are TRBV9 and TRBJ2-2; weak D call: TRBD2 (6 bases). The CDR3 is 15 residues long. V was shortened by 0 bases and J by 4 bases, with 10 bases between the two germline ends. The V gene's germline CDR1 is SGDLS and CDR2 YYNGEE. The CDR3 DNA follows: TGTGCCAGCAGCGTAGTGATGGGAGGCACCGGGGAGCTGTTTTTT. Translating it yields CASSVVMGGTGELFF.

The chain couples TRBV11-1 to TRBJ2-5, with a tentative D call TRBD2 (5 bases). V lost 3 bases and J lost 4, with 9 bases in between. The CDR3 runs to 13 residues. Germline assignment: CDR1 SGHAT and CDR2 FQDESV (reference sequence). The CDR3 region is CASSFRGAETQYF. The DNA for the CDR3 is TGTGCCAGCAGCTTCCGGGGAGCAGAGACCCAGTACTTC.

This chain uses TRBV18 with TRBJ1-3; maybe TRBD1 (6 bases). The germline CDR1 and CDR2 sequences are KGHSH and LQKENI. With 5 bases removed from V and 0 bases from J, the gap between germline ends came to 11 bases. This CDR3 spans 15 amino acids. CDR3 nucleotide sequence: TGTGCCAGCTCATCGGACAGCAACTCTGGAAACACCATATATTTT. Its translation is CASSSDSNSGNTIYF.

This sequence joins TRBV5-6 and TRBJ1-3; TRBD1 agrees at 8 bases. V was pared by 0 bases and J by 0 bases, with 8 bases of the junction left unmatched. This CDR3 is 18 amino acids long. In germline, CDR1 is SGHDT, CDR2 YYEEEE. CDR3 loop: CASSLDRGIIISGNTIYF. In nucleotides, the CDR3 is TGTGCCAGCAGCTTGGACAGGGGGATTATTATCTCTGGAAACACCATATATTTT.

This chain joins TRBV7-2 and TRBJ1-5; the match to TRBD1 covers 9 bases. The CDR3 covers 16 residues. Germline V gene lookup returns CDR1 SGHTA and CDR2 FQGNSA. With 2 bases clipped from V and 3 bases from J, the junction kept 5 bases outside the gene matches. The CDR3 DNA reads as TGTGCCAGCAGCTTAACAGGGGGCTCGGCCAATCAGCCCCAGCATTTT. This sequence encodes CASSLTGGSANQPQHF.

The chain employs TRBV29-1 and TRBJ2-7; TRBD1 is a possible D gene (5 bases). This CDR3 has 12 residues. V lost 6 bases and J 5 bases, leaving 14 bases between the germline ends. Germline V gene data show CDR1 as SQVTM and CDR2 as ANQGSEA. CDR3 loop: CSVGPGADEQYF. CDR3 sequence (DNA): TGCAGCGTGGGGCCAGGAGCCGACGAGCAGTACTTC.

The genes are TRBV5-1 and TRBJ2-7, with 9 nucleotides matching TRBD2. The trim removed 2 bases at V and 0 bases at J, leaving 6 bases unmatched. Germline V CDR1 and CDR2: SGHRS, YFSETQ. CDR3 length: 16 amino acids. The CDR3 region has the DNA TGCGCCAGCAGCTTAATAGCGGGGGCGAGCTCCTACGAGCAGTACTTC. It is translated as CASSLIAGASSYEQYF.

This sequence joins TRBV5-8 and TRBJ1-6; 10 bases agree with TRBD1. The V gene's germline CDR1 is SGHTS and CDR2 YDEGEE. The CDR3 has 15 amino acids. V was clipped by 4 bases and J by 10 bases; unmatched bases: 8. The CDR3 nucleotides read TGTGCCAGCAGCGCCCGGGACAGGGGTCGGTCACCCCTCCACTTT. It specifies CASSARDRGRSPLHF. Drawing the rest from reference TRBV5-8 and TRBJ1-6, the complete variable domain is EAGVTQSPTHLIKTRGQQATLRCSPISGHTSVYWYQQALGLGLQFLLWYDEGEERNRGNFPPRFSGRQFPNYSSELNVNALELEDSALYLCASSARDRGRSPLHFGNGTRLTVT.